This T cell receptor beta chain was recorded in a study of neurological immune-mediated disorders. Over 160 million TCR-beta sequences from 15-18 subjects came from every sequencing run. TCRdb re-derived calls from the 5' RACE reads in MiXCR, one entry per CDR3 protein. The sample gives 45,000 to 55,000 distinct CDR3 sequences, less than 4% of which show up once; 6.5% to 8% is in the top ten. This CDR3 comprises 16 residues. Germline V gene lookup returns CDR1 SGHRS and CDR2 YFSETQ. V lost 4 bases and J lost 8; bases outside the gene matches: 15. Study findings and constraints: Phylogenetic grouping assigned the repertoires of 18 of 34 multiple sclerosis patients to a single related-CDR3 cluster, representing a possible signature.

The starting material, 2 million PBMCs stored at -80 C, gave rise to the unsorted libraries. This clonotype occurred many times. Its antigen is currently unknown. This chain links TRBV5-1 with TRBJ1-5; 7 nucleotides agree with TRBD1. The receptor comes from a man in his sixties with multiple sclerosis. Sequencing was done on a sample of PBMCs. For the CDR3, the DNA is TGCGCCAGCAGCCCCACAGGGGTAGTCTCCTTCGAGCCCCAGCATTTT. Its protein product is CASSPTGVVSFEPQHF. Full variable domain (missing parts from reference TRBV5-1 and TRBJ1-5): KAGVTQTPRYLIKTRGQQVTLSCSPISGHRSVSWYQQTPGQGLQFLFEYFSETQRNKGNFPGRFSGRQFSNSRSEMNVSTLELGDSALYLCASSPTGVVSFEPQHFGDGTRLSIL.